Listed here are 30 T cell receptor beta chains from one sample, sequenced in a study of T cells in Graves' hyperthyroidism and ophthalmopathy. Template material for amplifying TCR beta CDR3 regions consisted of RNA transcripts. Primed by the HTBI set, a first-round RT-PCR was run on the TCR CDR3. TCRdb ran MiXCR on the multiplex PCR reads and lists one entry per CDR3 protein. In the table there are around 660,000 distinct CDR3 sequences, roughly 46% of which are singletons. The sequenced sample was peripheral blood or thyroid tissue (not recorded which). The receptors derive from an adult man with Graves' disease, either hyperthyroidism or ophthalmopathy (not recorded which).

There are many counts of this clonotype. This chain connects TRBV9 to TRBJ2-7; D may be TRBD2 (5 bases). Trimming took off 0 bases at V and 4 bases at J, with 11 bases between the two ends. Germline V CDR1 and CDR2: SGDLS, YYNGEE. This CDR3 comprises 14 residues. CDR3 nucleotide sequence: TGTGCCAGCAGCGTAGGGGGTGGACTTTACGAGCAGTACTTC. Protein product: CASSVGGGLYEQYF.

About this clonotype itself: Germline and junction disagree at one end, which may indicate a read error. This rearrangement joins TRBV12-3 or TRBV12-4 to TRBJ1-2; TRBD1 matches 8 bases. The length of the CDR3 is 14 residues. CDR3 DNA sequence: TGTGCCGGCAGCCCTAAGACAGGGGCCTATGGCTACACCTTC. As protein: CAGSPKTGAYGYTF.

This clonotype appeared many times. The rearrangement links TRBV7-9 to TRBJ1-4; perhaps TRBD1 as D (5 bases). This CDR3 comprises 15 residues. V dropped 4 bases and J dropped 4 bases, with 13 bases sitting between them. Germline V gene data show CDR1 as SEHNR and CDR2 as FQNEAQ (reference sequence). CDR3 nucleotide sequence: TGTGCCAGCAGCTCCACCCGACAGTATAATGAAAAACTGTTTTTT. It specifies CASSSTRQYNEKLFF.

This chain links TRBV7-8 with TRBJ1-4; 7 bases agree with TRBD1. The germline V gene has CDR1 SGHVS and CDR2 FQNEAQ. This CDR3 comprises 16 residues. Unmatched junction bases numbered 10, after V lost 2 bases and J lost 7 bases. The CDR3 DNA sequence: TGTGCCAGCAGCTTAAACTTACGACAGGGAGGTGAAAAACTGTTTTTT. This codes for CASSLNLRQGGEKLFF.

This chain links TRBV6-6 with TRBJ2-5, with D perhaps matching TRBD1 (5 bases). Germline loops: CDR1 MNHNY, CDR2 SVGAGI (reference sequence). CDR3 length: 15 amino acids. Trimming stripped 2 bases from V and 3 bases from J, with 13 bases between. CDR3 protein: CASSYGAGEKETQYF. The CDR3 region has the DNA TGTGCCAGCAGTTACGGGGCCGGCGAAAAAGAGACCCAGTACTTC.

Notes on this clonotype: The junction shows a germline mismatch at one end, possibly a read error. V usage is TRBV6-5 and J usage is TRBJ2-5; the D is unclear. The V gene's germline CDR1 is MNHEY and CDR2 SVGAGI. The CDR3 contains 14 residues. CDR3 DNA: TGCGCCAGCAGTGTCTATTTGGGTCAAGAGACCCAGTACTTC. It codes for CASSVYLGQETQYF.

The J gene is TRBJ2-7, the V gene TRBV15; no definite D call. With 1 base removed from V and 6 bases from J, the gap between germline ends came to 10 bases. The CDR3 has 13 residues. Germline CDR1 is LNHNV and CDR2 is YYDKDF (reference sequence). CDR3 region: CATSRGGQFEQYF. Written as DNA, the CDR3 is TGTGCCACCAGCAGAGGTGGGCAGTTCGAGCAGTACTTC.

This clonotype was counted ten times or more. The V gene is TRBV12-3 or TRBV12-4, the J gene TRBJ1-6; maybe TRBD1 (6 bases). Deletions cut 1 base from V and 9 bases from J, with 13 bases between. The CDR3 extends over 15 amino acids. CDR3 sequence (DNA): TGTGCCAGCAGTTTAGGCCCACAGGGCGGTTCACCCCTCCACTTT. Encoded protein: CASSLGPQGGSPLHF.

The chain employs TRBV7-9 and TRBJ1-2; D call uncertain. The germline V and J ends were trimmed by 0 bases and 1 base, with 6 bases remaining between them. The CDR3 extends over 14 amino acids. Germline V lookup: CDR1 SEHNR, CDR2 FQNEAQ (reference sequence). The CDR3 loop reads CASSLASVNYGYTF. The CDR3 DNA reads TGTGCCAGCAGCTTAGCCAGCGTTAACTATGGCTACACCTTC.

The chain carries TRBV7-8 and TRBJ2-3, with a tentative D call TRBD2 (6 bases). The CDR3 covers 16 residues. V was shortened by 5 bases and J by 0 bases, with 15 bases between the two germline ends. In germline, CDR1 is SGHVS, CDR2 FQNEAQ. The CDR3 is CASSPRGLTSTDTQYF. As DNA, the CDR3 is TGTGCCAGCAGCCCTCGAGGACTAACTAGCACAGATACGCAGTATTTT. The entire variable domain, with the rest obtained from reference TRBV7-8 and TRBJ2-3, is as follows: GAGVSQSPRYKVAKRGQDVALRCDPISGHVSLFWYQQALGQGPEFLTYFQNEAQLDKSGLPSDRFFAERPEGSVSTLKIQRTQQEDSAVYLCASSPRGLTSTDTQYFGPGTRLTVL.

The V gene is TRBV7-8, the J gene TRBJ1-6; D gene uncertain. Germline CDR1 is SGHVS and CDR2 is FQNEAQ. The V gene lost 3 bases and the J gene lost 9 bases, with 12 bases spanning the gap. This CDR3 is built from 14 residues. CDR3 region: CASSLALSGSPLHF. The CDR3 DNA reads as TGTGCCAGCAGCTTGGCCCTATCGGGTTCACCCCTCCACTTT.

J is TRBJ1-6 and V is TRBV6-5, with D possibly matching TRBD1 (5 bases). Germline CDR1 and CDR2: MNHEY and SVGAGI. This CDR3 contains 14 residues. Trimming shortened V by 2 bases and J by 6 bases, and 8 bases separated the two germline ends. This CDR3 reads CASSYRGPNSPLHF. CDR3 nucleotides: TGTGCCAGCAGTTACAGGGGACCTAATTCACCCCTCCACTTT.

The rearrangement uses TRBV2 and TRBJ2-5, with 8 bases matching TRBD1. Trimming removed 7 bases from V and 0 bases from J; junction bases left unmatched: 4. Per germline, CDR1 SNHLY and CDR2 FYNNEI. The CDR3 sequence is 14 residues long. CDR3 bases: TGTGCCAGCAATGGGACAGGTAACCAAGAGACCCAGTACTTC. This translates into CASNGTGNQETQYF.

The CDR3 coding sequence is TGTGCCATCAGTGGCAGGGGGGCGGACGATGCCTACGAGCAGTACTTC. It translates to CAISGRGADDAYEQYF. The genes are TRBV10-3 and TRBJ2-7, with a weak D call TRBD1 (7 bases). The germline V gene encodes CDR1 ENHRY and CDR2 SYGVKD. V was shortened by 4 bases and J by 2 bases, with 18 bases between the two germline ends. This CDR3 region has 16 residues.

The rearrangement joins TRBV7-2 to TRBJ1-1, with 8 bases lining up with TRBD1. Trimming cost V 6 bases and J 1 base; bases outside gene matches: 7. Germline CDR1 and CDR2: SGHTA and FQGNSA. This CDR3 region has 15 residues. The CDR3 bases are TGTGCCAGCAGTCCCGGACAGGGATGGAACACTGAAGCTTTCTTT. Its protein is CASSPGQGWNTEAFF.

CDR3 coding DNA: TGTGCCAGCAGGGCGTCGGACGGTGGAAATCAGCCCCAGCATTTT. It translates to CASRASDGGNQPQHF. The chain employs TRBV2 and TRBJ1-5; D gene unclear. CDR1 and CDR2 from the germline V gene are SNHLY and FYNNEI. V lost 6 bases, J lost 4 bases, and 16 bases lay in between. The CDR3 has 15 amino acids. Based on the CDR3 plus reference TRBV2 and TRBJ1-5, the full variable domain is EPEVTQTPSHQVTQMGQEVILRCVPISNHLYFYWYRQILGQKVEFLVSFYNNEISEKSEIFDDQFSVERPDGSNFTLKIRSTKLEDSAMYFCASRASDGGNQPQHFGDGTRLSIL.

This clonotype was observed many times. V usage is TRBV7-9 and J usage is TRBJ1-6; 9 bases match TRBD1. The CDR3 runs to 15 residues. Germline V lookup: CDR1 SEHNR, CDR2 FQNEAQ (reference sequence). V dropped 3 bases and J dropped 5; count of bases not matched to a gene: 2. The CDR3 nucleotides read TGTGCCAGCAGCTTGACAGGGGGAGATAATTCACCCCTCCACTTT. Translated: CASSLTGGDNSPLHF.

This clonotype was observed many times. This chain joins TRBV7-2 and TRBJ2-7; D is uncertain. V lost 5 bases to trimming and J lost 7 bases, with 9 bases between them. Germline loops: CDR1 SGHTA, CDR2 FQGNSA. The CDR3 sequence is 11 residues long. CDR3: CASSPRSEQYF. The CDR3 DNA is TGTGCCAGCAGCCCCAGATCGGAGCAGTACTTC.

A single count supports this clonotype. This chain joins TRBV5-1 and TRBJ2-7, with 8 bases lining up with TRBD2. From germline, CDR1 is SGHRS and CDR2 YFSETQ. This CDR3 has 15 amino acids. V gave up 5 bases and J gave up 1 base; unmatched junction bases: 8. The DNA for the CDR3 is TGCGCCAGCAGACATGACAGCGGGAGTTCCTACGAGCAGTACTTC. Its protein is CASRHDSGSSYEQYF.

This CDR3 reads CASTRTLNTEAFF. The CDR3 DNA reads as TGTGCCAGCACCCGAACTTTGAACACTGAAGCTTTCTTT. The chain uses TRBV6-1 and TRBJ1-1; D ambiguous. The germline V gene encodes CDR1 MNHNS and CDR2 SASEGT. The CDR3 runs to 13 residues. Trimming took 7 bases from V and 0 from J, leaving 9 bases between them.

This clonotype was seen only a few times. The gene calls are TRBV5-1 and TRBJ2-5; no clear D. The CDR3 loop spans 11 amino acids. Trimming stripped 6 bases from V and 2 bases from J, with 5 bases between. The V gene's germline CDR1 is SGHRS and CDR2 YFSETQ. CDR3 protein: CASTYQETQYF. The CDR3 DNA reads as TGCGCCAGCACCTATCAAGAGACCCAGTACTTC.

This clonotype has a count of ten or more. A junction boundary mismatches the germline segment, possibly from a read error. The rearrangement uses TRBV5-1 and TRBJ2-7; TRBD1 matches at 10 bases. Germline V gene data show CDR1 as SGHRS and CDR2 as YFSETQ. CDR3 length equals 14 residues. The CDR3 region has the DNA TGTGCTAGCAGCTTAGGGGACAGGGGCTACGAGCAGTACTTC. Encoded protein: CASSLGDRGYEQYF.

The chain's CDR3 is CASQVSGGNQETQYF. CDR3 nucleotide sequence: TGTGCCAGCCAAGTTAGCGGGGGTAACCAAGAGACCCAGTACTTC. The rearrangement uses TRBV7-9 and TRBJ2-5; 9 nucleotides match TRBD2. With 8 bases clipped from V and 0 bases from J, the junction kept 7 bases outside the gene matches. CDR3 length equals 15 residues. Germline lookup yields CDR1 SEHNR and CDR2 FQNEAQ (reference sequence).

The chain joins TRBV29-1 to TRBJ1-2, with TRBD1 identical over 7 bases. Germline assignment: CDR1 SQVTM and CDR2 ANQGSEA. This CDR3 has 14 amino acids. The trim removed 4 bases at V and 4 bases at J, leaving 9 bases unmatched. The CDR3 DNA is TGCAGCGTTGCCGGGGGGGCAGGGGGCTATGGCTACACCTTC. It encodes CSVAGGAGGYGYTF.

This clonotype has at least ten counts. The chain couples TRBV10-3 to TRBJ1-5, with D possibly matching TRBD1 (5 bases). Per the germline V gene, CDR1 is ENHRY and CDR2 is SYGVKD. V dropped 9 bases and J dropped 4 bases, with 13 bases sitting between them. The CDR3 contains 13 residues. CDR3 sequence: CAIRPDINQPQHF. The CDR3 region has the DNA TGTGCCATTCGACCGGACATTAATCAGCCCCAGCATTTT.

CDR3 sequence: CASTGGVNEQFF. The DNA for the CDR3 is TGTGCCAGCACGGGGGGGGTCAATGAGCAGTTCTTC. V and J are TRBV11-1 and TRBJ2-1; 8 bases line up with TRBD2. CDR1 and CDR2 (germline): SGHAT, FQDESV (reference sequence). The length of the CDR3 is 12 residues. Germline trimming cut 7 bases from V and 6 bases from J; bases unmatched to any gene: 2.

Only one count was recorded for this clonotype. V and J are TRBV7-2 and TRBJ1-4; D gene uncertain. The germline V gene has CDR1 SGHTA and CDR2 FQGNSA. Deletions cut 6 bases from V and 8 bases from J, with 13 bases between. The CDR3 loop spans 13 amino acids. The CDR3 here is CASSSRSAEKLFF. CDR3 nucleotides: TGTGCCAGCAGTTCCAGGTCGGCCGAAAAACTGTTTTTT.

V and J are TRBV7-6 and TRBJ2-5; TRBD2 matches 11 bases. CDR1 is SGHVS, CDR2 FNYEAQ, per germline. V was pared by 1 base and J by 1 base, with 2 bases of the junction left unmatched. This CDR3 is 16 amino acids long. The CDR3 spells CASSLETSGAQETQYF. The CDR3 DNA reads TGTGCCAGCAGCTTAGAGACTAGCGGGGCCCAAGAGACCCAGTACTTC.

Turning to this clonotype: The germline gene is not matched at one end of the junction; a read error may be the cause. The chain recombines TRBV7-3 with TRBJ1-1; D is uncertain. Germline CDR1 is SGHTA and CDR2 is FQGTGA. The length of the CDR3 is 14 residues. The CDR3 sequence: CTSSHLFLGAEAFF. Here the CDR3 DNA reads TGCACCAGCAGCCACCTCTTCCTCGGGGCTGAAGCTTTCTTT.

This clonotype was detected a few times. The rearrangement joins TRBV20-1 to TRBJ1-1, with D possibly matching TRBD1 (5 bases). CDR1 and CDR2 from the germline V gene are DFQATT and SNEGSKA (reference sequence). CDR3 length: 12 amino acids. V was cut by 5 bases and J by 5 bases, with 12 bases left in between. For the CDR3, the DNA is TGCAGTGCTCTTCAGGGTACGACTGAAGCTTTCTTT. Translating it yields CSALQGTTEAFF.